This TCR beta chain was retrieved from a study of T-cell memory formation after mild COVID-19. For the study at large: Clusters of TCRs were largely donor specific. General study results and limits: Researchers report contracting CD4+ clones mostly in CM and EM, with CD8+ clones in EMRA. Pre-infection memory already had some responding clones, implying cross-reactive memory joined.

CDR3 length: 18 amino acids. After removal of 5 bases from V and 1 base from J, the junction contained 6 bases not matched to a gene. The germline gives CDR1 SGHAT, CDR2 FQNNGV. A 5'RACE reaction primed in the constant segment made cDNA libraries of TCR alpha and TCR beta, and these carried sample barcodes and UMIs. TCRdb used MiXCR to reprocess the 5' RACE reads, holding one entry per CDR3 protein. The table shows around 250,000 distinct CDR3 sequences, with roughly 9.4% occurring only once. This clonotype was picked up a small number of times. The antigen is not known. This receptor was obtained from a young man who had mild COVID-19 (a few samples of this study predate the infection). Cell type and time point are not known. This chain uses TRBV11-2 with TRBJ2-3, with 16 bases matching TRBD2. Sequencing used PBMCs or a T cell subset sorted from them (not recorded which). The CDR3 bases are TGTGCCAGCAGCATCGGGACTAGCGGGGGGGCCGGCACAGATACGCAGTATTTT. This gives the protein CASSIGTSGGAGTDTQYF.